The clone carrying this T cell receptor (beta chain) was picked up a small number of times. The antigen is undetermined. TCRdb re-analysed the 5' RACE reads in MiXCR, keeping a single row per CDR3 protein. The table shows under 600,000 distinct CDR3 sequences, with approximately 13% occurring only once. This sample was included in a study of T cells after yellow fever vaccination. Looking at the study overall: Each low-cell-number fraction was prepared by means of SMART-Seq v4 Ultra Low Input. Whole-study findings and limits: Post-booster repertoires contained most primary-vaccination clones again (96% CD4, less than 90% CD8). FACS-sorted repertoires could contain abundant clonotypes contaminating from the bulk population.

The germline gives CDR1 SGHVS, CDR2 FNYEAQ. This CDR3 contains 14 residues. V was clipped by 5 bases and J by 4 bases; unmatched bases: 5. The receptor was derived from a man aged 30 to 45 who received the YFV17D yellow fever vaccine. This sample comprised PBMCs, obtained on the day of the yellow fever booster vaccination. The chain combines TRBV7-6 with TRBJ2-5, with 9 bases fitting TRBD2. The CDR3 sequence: CASSLGLALETQYF. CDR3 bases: TGTGCCAGCAGCCTGGGACTAGCTTTAGAGACCCAGTACTTC. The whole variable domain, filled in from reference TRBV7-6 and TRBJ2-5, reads GAGVSQSPRYKVTKRGQDVALRCDPISGHVSLYWYRQALGQGPEFLTYFNYEAQQDKSGLPNDRFSAERPEGSISTLTIQRTEQRDSAMYRCASSLGLALETQYFGPGTRLLVL.